This T cell receptor (beta chain) originates from a study of blood T cell repertoires in COVID-19. Study context: The study drew acute and convalescent COVID-19 samples from the United States, Italy and Spain. Sample material is recorded as cDNA or gDNA derived from T cells, B-cell-depleted T cells, or PBMCs.

The CDR3 is 15 residues long. V gave up 5 bases and J gave up 4 bases; unmatched junction bases: 6. CDR1 is MNHEY, CDR2 SMNVEV, per germline (reference sequence). Authors' processing steps: Reference gene primer amplification yielded estimated nucleated cell counts. Sequencing was performed with immunoSEQ multiplex PCR; in TCRdb, only in-frame clones are kept and a portion is missing. That table is the source of V, J and clone size, and D and trimming were worked out from the DNA. The sample shows some 130,000 clones, roughly 90% of them seen only once. The sample was peripheral blood. This rearrangement joins TRBV27 to TRBJ2-1; 9 nucleotides agree with TRBD2. The clonotype comes from a man between 50 and 59 years old with active COVID-19. The DNA for the CDR3 is TGTGCCAGCAGTCGTAGCGGGAGTGGTTACAATGAGCAGTTCTTC. This encodes CASSRSGSGYNEQFF.